The 7 T cell receptor beta chains given below trace back to one sample, sequenced in a study of T-cell memory formation after mild COVID-19 (dated by TCRdb to the early 2020s). Libraries were built with 5' RACE. Sequenced on an Illumina NovaSeq 6000. The raw public reads went through TCRdb reprocessing: fastp at Q25, MiXCR clone calling, in-frame beta chains kept. Here each entry gathers all rows of one CDR3 protein and keeps the most common genes and DNA. Within this sample are 75,000 to 90,000 distinct CDR3 sequences, with roughly 14% of them counted one time only. The ten largest clones add up to around 31% of the sample. The sample comprised PBMCs or a T cell subset sorted from them (not recorded which). All receptors derive from an adult woman who had mild COVID-19 (a few samples of this study predate the infection). The sample titles of this study are shuffled in the database, so cell type and time point are left out; the donor was told from shared clones.

This rearrangement joins TRBV4-3 to TRBJ2-7, with D tentatively TRBD2 (6 bases). Per germline, CDR1 LGHNA and CDR2 YSLEER. This CDR3 contains 14 residues. Trimming took off 8 bases at V and 0 bases at J, with 14 bases between the two ends. This CDR3 is CASAPGVPSYEQYF. The CDR3 DNA reads as TGCGCCAGCGCCCCGGGGGTCCCCTCCTACGAGCAGTACTTC.

The chain carries TRBV19 and TRBJ1-1; D ambiguous. The V gene lost 6 bases and the J gene lost 2 bases, with 13 bases spanning the gap. The CDR3 has 14 amino acids. Germline V gives CDR1 LNHDA, CDR2 SQIVND (reference sequence). The CDR3 DNA follows: TGTGCCAGTAGATGGGCGTACGGAAACACTGAAGCTTTCTTT. This gives the protein CASRWAYGNTEAFF. Variable domain in full (rest from reference TRBV19 and TRBJ1-1): DGGITQSPKYLFRKEGQNVTLSCEQNLNHDAMYWYRQDPGQGLRLIYYSQIVNDFQKGDIAEGYSVSREKKESFPLTVTSAQKNPTAFYLCASRWAYGNTEAFFGQGTRLTVV.

This clonotype was detected a few times. This chain joins TRBV9 and TRBJ2-7; 9 bases line up with TRBD1. The germline gives CDR1 SGDLS, CDR2 YYNGEE. Trimming at V came to 3 bases and at J to 3 bases, leaving 10 bases not matched to a gene. CDR3 length equals 16 residues. The CDR3 coding sequence is TGTGCCAGCAGCGGGATACAGGGGGCGCAAATCTACGAGCAGTACTTC. Translating it yields CASSGIQGAQIYEQYF. The full variable domain, rest sourced from reference TRBV9 and TRBJ2-7, is DSGVTQTPKHLITATGQRVTLRCSPRSGDLSVYWYQQSLDQGLQFLIQYYNGEERAKGNILERFSAQQFPDLHSELNLSSLELGDSALYFCASSGIQGAQIYEQYFGPGTRLTVT.

This clonotype was found a few times. The chain uses TRBV10-3 and TRBJ2-1; unclear D gene. V lost 4 bases to trimming and J lost 7 bases, with 11 bases between them. This CDR3 is built from 13 residues. In germline, CDR1 is ENHRY, CDR2 SYGVKD. The DNA for the CDR3 is TGTGCCATCAGTGGGGCCTTAGGAAATGAGCAGTTCTTC. Protein product: CAISGALGNEQFF.

The chain joins TRBV24-1 to TRBJ2-5; 7 bases fit TRBD2. With 9 bases clipped from V and 4 bases from J, the junction kept 10 bases outside the gene matches. Per germline, CDR1 KGHDR and CDR2 SFDVKD. This CDR3 has 14 amino acids. The CDR3 reads CATGAAGAPETQYF. The DNA for the CDR3 is TGTGCCACCGGGGCGGCGGGAGCCCCAGAGACCCAGTACTTC.

The chain is built from TRBV3-1 and TRBJ2-1, with 8 bases identical to TRBD2. The V segment lost 0 bases and the J segment 5 bases; nucleotides outside the gene matches: 12. Germline V CDR1 and CDR2: LGHDT, YNNKEL (reference sequence). This CDR3 has 18 residues. In DNA, the CDR3 is TGTGCCAGCAGCCAAGAGTTAAGTCTCGTACTAGCGGACAATGAGCAGTTCTTC. Its translation is CASSQELSLVLADNEQFF.

The table lists this clonotype with a few counts. The V and J genes are TRBV5-1 and TRBJ2-7; 11 bases are shared with TRBD1. V was clipped by 1 base and J by 6 bases; unmatched bases: 6. Germline V gene sequence: CDR1 SGHRS, CDR2 YFSETQ. The CDR3 is 15 residues long. The CDR3 is CASSLSDRGLGEQYF. CDR3 DNA: TGCGCCAGCAGCTTGTCGGACAGGGGGCTTGGCGAGCAGTACTTC.